The 30 T cell receptor beta chains presented below share a single source sample, sequenced in a study of CD8+ T cells in alopecia areata. The treatment denotes: oral pan-JAK inhibitor, 5-10 mg twice daily. RNA, once extracted, was reverse transcribed into cDNA for use as the sequencing template. Some clones are missing from TCRdb's copy, which holds only in-frame ones; the method was immunoSEQ multiplex PCR. The sample has around 110,000 clones, around 50% seen once. The material was CD8+ T cells sorted from blood, obtained at week 24, from a patient treated with tofacitinib. The origin of the receptors is a human donor with alopecia areata.

The V and J genes are TRBV5-6 and TRBJ1-6, with D unresolved. The germline V gene encodes CDR1 SGHDT and CDR2 YYEEEE. The CDR3 sequence is 13 residues long. Between the trimmed V and J ends, which lost 4 bases and 5 bases, there was a span of 7 bases. This CDR3 reads CASSRSNNSPLHF. In DNA, the CDR3 is TGTGCCAGCAGCAGATCTAATAATTCACCCCTCCACTTT.

The gene calls are TRBV5-4 and TRBJ2-7, with D possibly matching TRBD1 (6 bases). Trimming cost V 0 bases and J 3 bases, with 10 bases left between them. This CDR3 region has 14 residues. From germline, CDR1 is SGHNT and CDR2 YYREEE (reference sequence). CDR3 sequence: CASSLGQVGYEQYF. The DNA for the CDR3 is TGTGCCAGCAGCTTGGGACAGGTGGGCTACGAGCAGTACTTC.

The chain combines TRBV5-4 with TRBJ2-5, with D unclear. V was pared by 1 base and J by 3 bases, with 7 bases between. The CDR3 runs to 13 residues. Germline V gene lookup returns CDR1 SGHNT and CDR2 YYREEE (reference sequence). The CDR3 DNA follows: TGTGCCAGCAGCTTGCCAGGCGAAGAGACCCAGTACTTC. Its protein is CASSLPGEETQYF.

The rearrangement joins TRBV5-6 to TRBJ2-5; 10 nucleotides line up with TRBD1. This CDR3 is 15 amino acids long. J lost 4 bases, V lost 0 bases, and 3 bases had no gene match. In germline, CDR1 is SGHDT, CDR2 YYEEEE. This CDR3 reads CASSLGGQGSETQYF. In DNA form, the CDR3 reads TGTGCCAGCAGCTTGGGGGGACAGGGGTCAGAGACCCAGTACTTC.

In DNA form, the CDR3 reads TGTGCCAGCAGTTACCGGACCTCAGGGGAAACTGAAGCTTTCTTT. Protein: CASSYRTSGETEAFF. The J gene is TRBJ1-1, the V gene TRBV6-5; TRBD1 is a possible D gene (6 bases). Germline CDR1 reads MNHEY; CDR2 reads SVGAGI. CDR3 size: 15 residues. V was trimmed by 2 bases and J by 5 bases, leaving 15 bases between them.

This clone was picked up a small number of times. Germline and junction disagree at one end, which may indicate a read error. The chain joins TRBV10-3 to TRBJ1-6; 7 bases line up with TRBD1. Germline CDR1 reads ENHRY; CDR2 reads SYGVKD. The CDR3 contains 13 residues. The CDR3, as DNA: TGTGCCAGCAGTGACAGGGATAATTCACCCCTCCACTTT. This gives the protein CASSDRDNSPLHF.

The V and J genes are TRBV27 and TRBJ1-2, with 9 bases fitting TRBD1. V was pared by 7 bases and J by 7 bases, with 7 bases of the junction left unmatched. The CDR3 is made up of 13 amino acids. Germline CDR1 is MNHEY and CDR2 is SMNVEV (reference sequence). The CDR3 protein is CASKLQGALGYTF. The CDR3 region has the DNA TGTGCCAGCAAGCTACAGGGGGCGCTTGGCTACACCTTC.

This sequence joins TRBV5-6 and TRBJ2-7; 8 bases are shared with TRBD1. This CDR3 has 15 residues. With 1 base clipped from V and 6 bases from J, the junction kept 9 bases outside the gene matches. Per the germline V gene, CDR1 is SGHDT and CDR2 is YYEEEE. The CDR3 DNA reads TGTGCCAGCAGCTTGTCGGACAGGGAAATTTTCGAGCAGTACTTC. It translates to CASSLSDREIFEQYF.

Here the CDR3 DNA reads TGTGCCAGCAGCTCAGGGGAGTGGTATGGCTACACCTTC. As protein: CASSSGEWYGYTF. This chain connects TRBV5-6 to TRBJ1-2; tentatively, D is TRBD1 (6 bases). The CDR3 contains 13 residues. V lost 3 bases, J lost 5 bases, and 11 bases lay in between. Germline CDR1 reads SGHDT; CDR2 reads YYEEEE.

In its sample, this clone was seen a few times. This chain links TRBV5-6 with TRBJ2-2; D uncertain. The CDR3 loop spans 13 amino acids. Trimming took off 2 bases at V and 7 bases at J, with 9 bases between the two ends. Germline V gene sequence: CDR1 SGHDT, CDR2 YYEEEE. CDR3 bases: TGTGCCAGCAGCTTCGGAAACGGCGGGGAGCTGTTTTTT. It translates to CASSFGNGGELFF.

V usage is TRBV29-1 and J usage is TRBJ1-1; D unresolved. Trimming stripped 3 bases from V and 8 bases from J, with 16 bases between. This CDR3 has 13 residues. Germline V gene data show CDR1 as SQVTM and CDR2 as ANQGSEA. The chain's CDR3 is CSVEAGTLSEAFF. The CDR3 DNA reads TGCAGCGTTGAGGCGGGCACCCTCTCGGAAGCTTTCTTT.

The chain has TRBV29-1 and TRBJ1-1; D possibly corresponds to TRBD1 (5 bases). Germline assignment: CDR1 SQVTM and CDR2 ANQGSEA. The CDR3 extends over 15 amino acids. Trimming removed 5 bases at V and 4 bases at J, with 20 bases between. CDR3 in amino acids: CSVTDRNISGTEAFF. CDR3 DNA sequence: TGCAGCGTTACTGACAGAAACATCTCGGGCACTGAAGCTTTCTTT.

The J gene is TRBJ2-1, the V gene TRBV27; 11 positions agree with TRBD2. From germline, CDR1 is MNHEY and CDR2 SMNVEV (reference sequence). V lost 5 bases to trimming and J lost 3 bases; unmatched junction nucleotides: 6. The CDR3 covers 16 residues. CDR3 residues: CASSVSGGALYNEQFF. The CDR3 bases are TGTGCCAGCAGTGTTAGCGGGGGGGCCCTCTACAATGAGCAGTTCTTC.

The chain uses TRBV5-1 and TRBJ2-7; 10 bases match TRBD1. The germline V gene has CDR1 SGHRS and CDR2 YFSETQ. Trimming at V came to 2 bases and at J to 2 bases, leaving 22 bases not matched to a gene. The CDR3 loop spans 21 amino acids. The CDR3: CASSFYRTGGRVPHSTYEQYF. CDR3 coding DNA: TGCGCCAGCAGCTTCTACCGGACAGGGGGTAGGGTGCCCCATTCAACCTACGAGCAGTACTTC.

The chain uses TRBV29-1 and TRBJ2-2, with D perhaps given as TRBD1 or TRBD2 (6 bases each). Trimming took 0 bases from V and 6 from J, leaving 14 bases between them. Germline assignment: CDR1 SQVTM and CDR2 ANQGSEA. The CDR3 length is 15 residues. In nucleotides, the CDR3 is TGCAGCGTTGAAGAAGGGGGGACGGCCGCCGGGGAGCTGTTTTTT. Its protein is CSVEEGGTAAGELFF.

V usage is TRBV11-1 and J usage is TRBJ2-1, with 10 bases identical to TRBD1. Trimming cost V 3 bases and J 8 bases; bases outside gene matches: 7. This CDR3 region has 15 residues. Germline V gene data show CDR1 as SGHAT and CDR2 as FQDESV (reference sequence). CDR3 nucleotides: TGTGCCAGCAGCTTGGGGACAGGGGCCCCTGATGAGCAGTTCTTC. Translation gives CASSLGTGAPDEQFF. The variable domain in full, with the rest retrieved from reference TRBV11-1 and TRBJ2-1, is EAEVAQSPRYKITEKSQAVAFWCDPISGHATLYWYRQILGQGPELLVQFQDESVVDDSQLPKDRFSAERLKGVDSTLKIQPAELGDSAMYLCASSLGTGAPDEQFFGPGTRLTVL.

The chain uses TRBV4-3 and TRBJ2-4; 7 nucleotides match TRBD2. CDR3 length: 15 amino acids. CDR1 and CDR2 from the germline V gene are LGHNA and YSLEER. Trimming removed 1 base from V and 8 bases from J; junction bases left unmatched: 8. The CDR3 loop reads CASSQVGGEGDIQYF. CDR3 nucleotide sequence: TGCGCCAGCAGCCAAGTGGGAGGGGAAGGGGACATTCAGTACTTC.

The chain combines TRBV7-9 with TRBJ1-6; TRBD1 aligns across 8 bases. Germline V gene lookup returns CDR1 SEHNR and CDR2 FQNEAQ (reference sequence). The CDR3 is 13 residues long. The junction had 1 base not matched to a gene; V was cut back by 0 bases and J by 12 bases. CDR3 bases: TGTGCCAGCAGCTTAGCGACAGGGGAACCCCTCCACTTT. Translated: CASSLATGEPLHF. Drawing the rest from reference TRBV7-9 and TRBJ1-6, the complete variable domain is DTGVSQNPRHKITKRGQNVTFRCDPISEHNRLYWYRQTLGQGPEFLTYFQNEAQLEKSRLLSDRFSAERPKGSFSTLEIQRTEQGDSAMYLCASSLATGEPLHFGNGTRLTVT.

V usage is TRBV29-1 and J usage is TRBJ1-1; no firm D call. The CDR3 is 11 amino acids. The V end was cut by 4 bases, the J end by 4 bases, with 7 bases between. In germline, CDR1 is SQVTM, CDR2 ANQGSEA. Here the CDR3 DNA reads TGCAGCGTTGGCCGGCGCACTGAAGCTTTCTTT. This translates into CSVGRRTEAFF.

CDR3 in amino acids: CASSSGQGIDNEQFF. The CDR3 DNA follows: TGCGCCAGCAGCTCGGGACAGGGGATTGACAATGAGCAGTTCTTC. The chain is built from TRBV5-1 and TRBJ2-1; 10 bases are a match to TRBD1. The CDR3 has 15 amino acids. Germline V gene data show CDR1 as SGHRS and CDR2 as YFSETQ. V lost 3 bases to trimming and J lost 5 bases; unmatched junction nucleotides: 5.

This clone has a handful of counts. V is TRBV19 and J is TRBJ1-5, with 7 bases identical to TRBD1. The germline gives CDR1 LNHDA, CDR2 SQIVND (reference sequence). This CDR3 region has 15 residues. The V gene end was trimmed by 3 bases and the J gene end by 3 bases; junction bases not matched to a gene: 5. DNA for the CDR3: TGTGCCAGTAGTATCATACAGGGGTTCAATCAGCCCCAGCATTTT. This gives the protein CASSIIQGFNQPQHF.

The chain joins TRBV5-6 to TRBJ2-5; 9 positions match TRBD2. This CDR3 is built from 16 residues. Germline V gene sequence: CDR1 SGHDT, CDR2 YYEEEE. The junction had 6 bases not matched to a gene; V was cut back by 3 bases and J by 0 bases. CDR3 DNA sequence: TGTGCCAGCAGCTGGGGGGCTAGCGGGGACCAAGAGACCCAGTACTTC. It translates to CASSWGASGDQETQYF.

This clone was counted between two and nine times. The CDR3 spells CASSFVGQNEKLFF. The CDR3 DNA reads as TGTGCCAGCAGCTTCGTGGGACAAAATGAAAAACTGTTTTTT. This chain uses TRBV11-2 with TRBJ1-4, with D possibly TRBD1 on 6 matching bases. This CDR3 comprises 14 residues. Trimming stripped 3 bases from V and 5 bases from J, with 10 bases between. Germline CDR1 is SGHAT and CDR2 is FQNNGV.

The rearrangement links TRBV13 to TRBJ1-2; D gene uncertain. Germline loops: CDR1 PRHDT, CDR2 FYEKMQ (reference sequence). The V gene lost 7 bases and the J gene lost 1 base, with 13 bases spanning the gap. The CDR3 has 14 residues. Written as DNA, the CDR3 is TGTGCCAGCACCACTCTGGGATTTAACTATGGCTACACCTTC. This encodes CASTTLGFNYGYTF.

V usage is TRBV7-9 and J usage is TRBJ2-1; 10 positions match TRBD2. Trimming cost V 5 bases and J 3 bases; bases outside gene matches: 4. The CDR3 totals 15 residues. Germline CDR1 and CDR2: SEHNR and FQNEAQ (reference sequence). CDR3 region: CASSQERGGYNEQFF. The CDR3 coding sequence is TGTGCCAGCAGCCAAGAGCGGGGGGGCTACAATGAGCAGTTCTTC.

This clone was picked up one time. This chain uses TRBV7-9 with TRBJ2-5; 8 bases are shared with TRBD2. Trimming at V came to 0 bases and at J to 4 bases, leaving 10 bases not matched to a gene. From germline, CDR1 is SEHNR and CDR2 FQNEAQ (reference sequence). This CDR3 region has 17 residues. The DNA of the CDR3 is TGTGCCAGCAGCTTAGCGGGAACTAGCGGCGAGCGAGAGACCCAGTACTTC. This codes for CASSLAGTSGERETQYF.

V usage is TRBV29-1 and J usage is TRBJ1-6; TRBD1 is a possible D gene (5 bases). V lost 6 bases and J 8 bases, leaving 14 bases between the germline ends. Germline V CDR1 and CDR2: SQVTM, ANQGSEA. The CDR3 runs 13 residues. The CDR3 coding sequence is TGCAGCGTCCGGGAGGAAGGGGATTCACCCCTCCACTTT. Protein sequence: CSVREEGDSPLHF. Combining the CDR3 with reference TRBV29-1 and TRBJ1-6 gives the whole variable domain SAVISQKPSRDICQRGTSLTIQCQVDSQVTMMFWYRQQPGQSLTLIATANQGSEATYESGFVIDKFPISRPNLTFSTLTVSNMSPEDSSIYLCSVREEGDSPLHFGNGTRLTVT.

The rearrangement joins TRBV19 to TRBJ1-1, with unresolved D. This CDR3 has 15 amino acids. Germline V gene data show CDR1 as LNHDA and CDR2 as SQIVND (reference sequence). Deletions cut 5 bases from V and 0 bases from J, with 13 bases between. The CDR3: CASSPTDFLNTEAFF. DNA for the CDR3: TGTGCCAGTAGTCCGACGGACTTCTTGAACACTGAAGCTTTCTTT.

The chain carries TRBV9 and TRBJ2-5; 8 bases map to TRBD1. The CDR3 spans 17 residues. Trimming at V came to 3 bases and at J to 0 bases, leaving 10 bases not matched to a gene. Germline CDR1 reads SGDLS; CDR2 reads YYNGEE. CDR3 protein: CASSDSSGTGDQETQYF. The CDR3 DNA is TGTGCCAGCAGCGATAGTTCCGGGACAGGCGACCAAGAGACCCAGTACTTC.

V is TRBV7-2 and J is TRBJ2-2; the D is unclear. The CDR3 has 17 residues. The V and J ends lost 5 bases and 2 bases respectively, with 18 bases between them. Germline V gives CDR1 SGHTA, CDR2 FQGNSA. In nucleotides, the CDR3 is TGTGCCAGCAGCCCTGTGGGCACAAGGCCTAACACCGGGGAGCTGTTTTTT. It is translated as CASSPVGTRPNTGELFF.